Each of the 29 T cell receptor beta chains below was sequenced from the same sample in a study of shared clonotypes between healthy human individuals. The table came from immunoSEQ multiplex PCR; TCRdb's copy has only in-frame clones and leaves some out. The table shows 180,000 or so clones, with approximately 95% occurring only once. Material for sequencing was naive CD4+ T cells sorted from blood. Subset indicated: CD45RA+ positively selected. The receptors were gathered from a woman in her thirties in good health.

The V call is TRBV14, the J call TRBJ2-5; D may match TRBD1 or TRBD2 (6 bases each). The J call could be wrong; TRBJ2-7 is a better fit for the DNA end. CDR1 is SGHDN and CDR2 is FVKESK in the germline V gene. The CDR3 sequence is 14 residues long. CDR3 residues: CASSNRGTSYEQYF. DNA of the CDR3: TGTGCCAGCAGCAACCGGGGGACATCCTACGAGCAGTACTTC.

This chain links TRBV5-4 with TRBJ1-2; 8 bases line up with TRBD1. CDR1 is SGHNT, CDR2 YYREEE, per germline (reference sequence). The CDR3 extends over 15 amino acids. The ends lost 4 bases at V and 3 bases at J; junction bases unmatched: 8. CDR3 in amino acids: CASSTGQVLHYGYTF. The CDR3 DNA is TGTGCCAGCAGCACGGGACAGGTCCTACACTATGGCTACACCTTC.

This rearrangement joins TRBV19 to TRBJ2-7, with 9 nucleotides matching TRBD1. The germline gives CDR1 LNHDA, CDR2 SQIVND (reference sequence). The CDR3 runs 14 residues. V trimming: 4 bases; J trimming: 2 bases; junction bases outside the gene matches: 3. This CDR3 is CASSTRQGAYEQYF. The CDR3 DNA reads TGTGCCAGTAGTACACGACAGGGGGCCTACGAGCAGTACTTC.

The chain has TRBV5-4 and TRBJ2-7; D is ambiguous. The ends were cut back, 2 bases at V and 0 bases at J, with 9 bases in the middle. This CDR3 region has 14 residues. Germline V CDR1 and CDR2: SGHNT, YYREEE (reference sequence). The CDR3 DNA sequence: TGTGCCAGCAGCTTAGGTCAAGGCTCCTACGAGCAGTACTTC. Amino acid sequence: CASSLGQGSYEQYF. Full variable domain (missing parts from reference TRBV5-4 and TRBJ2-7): ETGVTQSPTHLIKTRGQQVTLRCSSQSGHNTVSWYQQALGQGPQFIFQYYREEENGRGNFPPRFSGLQFPNYSSELNVNALELDDSALYLCASSLGQGSYEQYFGPGTRLTVT.

In DNA form, the CDR3 reads TGTGCCAGCAGTCCGAGGGACCGTAATGAAAAACTGTTTTTT. Its translation: CASSPRDRNEKLFF. The V gene is TRBV25-1, the J gene TRBJ1-4; tentative D call: TRBD1 (5 bases). This CDR3 has 14 amino acids. Germline loops: CDR1 MGHDK, CDR2 SYGVNS. Trimming took 5 bases from V and 4 from J, leaving 11 bases between them.

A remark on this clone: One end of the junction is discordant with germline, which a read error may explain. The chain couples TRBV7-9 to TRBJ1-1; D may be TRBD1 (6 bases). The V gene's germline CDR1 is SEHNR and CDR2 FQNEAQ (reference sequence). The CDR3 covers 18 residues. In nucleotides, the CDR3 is TGTGCCAGCAGCTTAATGTGGGCCCGTGGGGGCGTGAAGACTGAAGCTTTCTTT. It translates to CASSLMWARGGVKTEAFF.

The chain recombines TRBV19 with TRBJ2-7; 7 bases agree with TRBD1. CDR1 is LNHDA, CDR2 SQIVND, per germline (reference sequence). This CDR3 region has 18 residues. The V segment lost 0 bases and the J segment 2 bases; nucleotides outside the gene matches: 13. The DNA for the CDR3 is TGTGCCAGTAGTATAGATCATGGGACAGTAACGTACCCCTACGAGCAGTACTTC. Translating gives CASSIDHGTVTYPYEQYF.

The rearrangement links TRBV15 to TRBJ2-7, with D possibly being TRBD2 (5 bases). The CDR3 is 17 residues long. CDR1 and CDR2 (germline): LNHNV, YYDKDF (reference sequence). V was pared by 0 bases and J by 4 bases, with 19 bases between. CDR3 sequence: CATSRDGWASQLYEQYF. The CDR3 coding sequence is TGTGCCACCAGCAGAGATGGGTGGGCTAGCCAGCTGTACGAGCAGTACTTC. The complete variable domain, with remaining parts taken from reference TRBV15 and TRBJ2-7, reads DAMVIQNPRYQVTQFGKPVTLSCSQTLNHNVMYWYQQKSSQAPKLLFHYYDKDFNNEADTPDNFQSRRPNTSFCFLDIRSPGLGDTAMYLCATSRDGWASQLYEQYFGPGTRLTVT.

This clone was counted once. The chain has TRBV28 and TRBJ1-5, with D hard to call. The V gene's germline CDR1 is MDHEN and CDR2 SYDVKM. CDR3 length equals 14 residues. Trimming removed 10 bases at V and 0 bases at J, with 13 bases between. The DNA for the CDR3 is TGTGCCATAACCCGGGGTTATAGCAATCAGCCCCAGCATTTT. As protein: CAITRGYSNQPQHF.

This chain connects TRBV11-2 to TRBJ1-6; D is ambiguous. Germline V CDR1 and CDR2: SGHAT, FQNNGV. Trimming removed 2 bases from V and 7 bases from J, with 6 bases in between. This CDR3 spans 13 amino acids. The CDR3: CASSLRSNSPLHF. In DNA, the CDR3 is TGTGCCAGCAGCTTAAGGTCGAATTCACCCCTCCACTTT.

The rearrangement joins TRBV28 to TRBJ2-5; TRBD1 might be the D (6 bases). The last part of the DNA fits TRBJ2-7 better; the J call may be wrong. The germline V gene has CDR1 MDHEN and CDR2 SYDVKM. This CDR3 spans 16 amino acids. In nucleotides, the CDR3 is TGTGCCAGCAGGCAGACACCCCGGACAGCCTTGTACGAGCAGTACTTC. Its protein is CASRQTPRTALYEQYF.

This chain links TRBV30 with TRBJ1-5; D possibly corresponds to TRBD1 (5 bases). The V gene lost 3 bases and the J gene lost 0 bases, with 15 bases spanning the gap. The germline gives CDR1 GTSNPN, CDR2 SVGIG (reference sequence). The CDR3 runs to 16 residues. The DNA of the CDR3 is TGTGCCTGGAGAGATAGACAGTCTTATAGCAATCAGCCCCAGCATTTT. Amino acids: CAWRDRQSYSNQPQHF.

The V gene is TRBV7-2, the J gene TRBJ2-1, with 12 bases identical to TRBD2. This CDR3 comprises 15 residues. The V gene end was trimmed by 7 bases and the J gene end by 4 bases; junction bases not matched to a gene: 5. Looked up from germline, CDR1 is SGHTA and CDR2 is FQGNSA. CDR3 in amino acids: CASTQTSGRYNEQFF. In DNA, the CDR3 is TGTGCCAGCACCCAGACTAGCGGGAGATACAATGAGCAGTTCTTC.

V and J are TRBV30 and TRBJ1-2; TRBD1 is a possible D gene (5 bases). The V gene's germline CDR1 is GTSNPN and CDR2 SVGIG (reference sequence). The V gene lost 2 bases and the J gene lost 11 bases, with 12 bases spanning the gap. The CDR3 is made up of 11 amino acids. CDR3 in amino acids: CAWSTPPGYTF. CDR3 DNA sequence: TGTGCCTGGAGTACGCCCCCAGGGTACACCTTC.

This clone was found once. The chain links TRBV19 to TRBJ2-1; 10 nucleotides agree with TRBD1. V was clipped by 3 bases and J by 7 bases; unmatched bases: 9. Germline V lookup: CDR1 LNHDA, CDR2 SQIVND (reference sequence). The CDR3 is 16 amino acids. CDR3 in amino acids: CASSMYRDRGNNEQFF. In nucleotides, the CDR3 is TGTGCCAGTAGTATGTACCGGGACAGGGGCAATAATGAGCAGTTCTTC.

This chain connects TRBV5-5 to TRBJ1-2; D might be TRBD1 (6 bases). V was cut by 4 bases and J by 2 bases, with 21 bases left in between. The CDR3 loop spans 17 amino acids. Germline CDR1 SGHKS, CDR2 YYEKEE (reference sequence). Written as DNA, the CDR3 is TGTGCCAGCAGCCTTGGACAGAACCTCTACCCCAACTATGGCTACACCTTC. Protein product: CASSLGQNLYPNYGYTF.

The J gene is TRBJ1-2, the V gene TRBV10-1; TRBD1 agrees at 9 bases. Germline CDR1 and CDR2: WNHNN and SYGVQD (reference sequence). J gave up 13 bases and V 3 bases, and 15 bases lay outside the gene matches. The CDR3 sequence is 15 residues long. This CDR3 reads CASSDAGTGLDFVTF. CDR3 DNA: TGCGCCAGCAGTGACGCCGGGACAGGGTTGGATTTTGTCACCTTC.

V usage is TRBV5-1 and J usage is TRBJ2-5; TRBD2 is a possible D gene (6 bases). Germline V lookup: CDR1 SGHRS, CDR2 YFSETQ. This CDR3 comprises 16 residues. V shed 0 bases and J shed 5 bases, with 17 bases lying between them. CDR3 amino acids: CASSLVSASDYETQYF. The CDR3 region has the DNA TGCGCCAGCAGCTTGGTATCGGCTAGCGACTATGAGACCCAGTACTTC.

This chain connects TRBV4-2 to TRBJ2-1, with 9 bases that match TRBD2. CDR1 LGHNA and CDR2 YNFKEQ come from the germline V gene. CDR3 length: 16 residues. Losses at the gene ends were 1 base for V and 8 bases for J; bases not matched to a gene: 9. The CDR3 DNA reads TGTGCCAGCAGCCAAGGGCTTAGCGGGAGTACCGATGAGCAGTTCTTC. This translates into CASSQGLSGSTDEQFF.

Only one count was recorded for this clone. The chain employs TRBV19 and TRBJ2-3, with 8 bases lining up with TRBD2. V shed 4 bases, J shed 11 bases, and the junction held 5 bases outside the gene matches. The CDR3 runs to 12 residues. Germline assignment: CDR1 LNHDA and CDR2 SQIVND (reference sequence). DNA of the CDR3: TGTGCCAGTAGTACACAACTAGCGGAGCAGTATTTT. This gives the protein CASSTQLAEQYF.

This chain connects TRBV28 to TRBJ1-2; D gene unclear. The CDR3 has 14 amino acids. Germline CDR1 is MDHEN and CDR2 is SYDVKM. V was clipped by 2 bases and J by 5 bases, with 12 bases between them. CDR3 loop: CASSLVRSGYGYTF. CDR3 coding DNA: TGTGCCAGCAGTTTAGTCAGATCGGGATATGGCTACACCTTC.

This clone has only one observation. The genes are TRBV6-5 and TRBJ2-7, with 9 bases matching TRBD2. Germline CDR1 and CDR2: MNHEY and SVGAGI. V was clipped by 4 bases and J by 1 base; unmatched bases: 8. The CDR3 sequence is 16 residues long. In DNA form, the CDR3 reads TGTGCCAGCAGTTCCCGGGGTAGCGGGAGATCCTACGAGCAGTACTTC. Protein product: CASSSRGSGRSYEQYF.

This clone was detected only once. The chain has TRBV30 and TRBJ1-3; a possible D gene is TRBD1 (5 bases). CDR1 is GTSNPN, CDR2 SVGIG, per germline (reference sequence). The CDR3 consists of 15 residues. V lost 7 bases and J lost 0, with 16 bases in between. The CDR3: CASPGRRSSGNTIYF. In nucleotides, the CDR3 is TGTGCCTCTCCGGGACGTAGAAGCTCTGGAAACACCATATATTTT.

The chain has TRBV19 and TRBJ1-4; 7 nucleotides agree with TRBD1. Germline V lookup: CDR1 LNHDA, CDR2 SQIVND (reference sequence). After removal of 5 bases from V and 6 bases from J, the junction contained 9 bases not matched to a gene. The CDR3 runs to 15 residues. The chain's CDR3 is CASSQGGRGDEKLFF. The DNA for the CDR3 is TGTGCCAGTAGTCAAGGGGGCAGGGGAGATGAAAAACTGTTTTTT.

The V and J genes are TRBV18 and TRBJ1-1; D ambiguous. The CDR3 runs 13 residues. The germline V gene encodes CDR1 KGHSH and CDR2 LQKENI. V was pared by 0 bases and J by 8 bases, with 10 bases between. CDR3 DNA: TGTGCCAGCTCACCACCCCCAGACGCCGAAGCTTTCTTT. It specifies CASSPPPDAEAFF.

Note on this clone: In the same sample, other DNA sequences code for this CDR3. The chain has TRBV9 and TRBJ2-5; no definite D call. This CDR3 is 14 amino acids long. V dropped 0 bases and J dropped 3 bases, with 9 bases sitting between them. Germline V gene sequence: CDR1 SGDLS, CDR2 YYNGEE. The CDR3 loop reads CASSVAMFKETQYF. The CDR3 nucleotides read TGTGCCAGCAGCGTAGCTATGTTCAAAGAGACCCAGTACTTC.

CDR3 residues: CASSLDILNTEAFF. The CDR3 DNA reads as TGCGCCAGCAGCCTGGACATATTGAACACTGAAGCTTTCTTT. The rearrangement uses TRBV5-1 and TRBJ1-1; the D gene is possibly TRBD1 (5 bases). This CDR3 has 14 residues. Germline-derived CDR1 and CDR2 are SGHRS and YFSETQ. Trimming cost V 4 bases and J 0 bases, with 10 bases left between them.

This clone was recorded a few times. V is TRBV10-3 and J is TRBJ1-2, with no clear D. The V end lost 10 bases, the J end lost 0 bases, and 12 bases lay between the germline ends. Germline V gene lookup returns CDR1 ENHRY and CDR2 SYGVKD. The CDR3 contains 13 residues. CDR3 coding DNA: TGTGCCACCCGAGGCGATCCTAACTATGGCTACACCTTC. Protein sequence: CATRGDPNYGYTF.

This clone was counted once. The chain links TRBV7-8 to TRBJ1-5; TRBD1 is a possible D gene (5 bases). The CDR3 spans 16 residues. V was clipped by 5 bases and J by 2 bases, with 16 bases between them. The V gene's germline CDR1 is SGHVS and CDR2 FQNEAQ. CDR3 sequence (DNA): TGTGCCAGCAGCATACGGGGGGTGCGGGGCAATCAGCCCCAGCATTTT. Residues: CASSIRGVRGNQPQHF.